Following are 17 T cell receptor beta chains from one sample sequenced in a study of CD4 T cells in relation to SARS-CoV-2 and coronaviruses. The unexposed donors gave CD4+ T cells in about 2010-2019, prior to COVID-19. CD4+ T cells were isolated from the cells after around 10 days of culture. Which antigens these TCRs recognize remains unknown. Data came from immunoSEQ multiplex PCR; TCRdb stores just in-frame clones and leaves some out. The table has roughly 24,000 clones, around three quarters seen once; the top ten hold approximately 13%. Sequencing was performed on CD4+ T cells from PBMCs, cultured in vitro. These receptor sequences come from a human donor in good health.

The J gene is TRBJ1-1, the V gene TRBV7-9; D gene unclear. Germline V CDR1 and CDR2: SEHNR, FQNEAQ (reference sequence). The ends were cut back, 6 bases at V and 3 bases at J, with 26 bases in the middle. CDR3 length: 18 amino acids. DNA of the CDR3: TGTGCCAGCAGGAAAGATGCGGCCCCAAGGAAGGCGGACACTGAAGCTTTCTTT. This gives the protein CASRKDAAPRKADTEAFF.

V is TRBV12-5 and J is TRBJ1-2, with 9 bases matching TRBD1. The CDR3 is 17 residues long. Germline V CDR1 and CDR2: LGHNT, FRNRAP. J gave up 7 bases and V 4 bases, and 16 bases lay outside the gene matches. CDR3: CASGYRGAGTGTAGYTF. The CDR3 DNA reads TGTGCTAGTGGTTATCGGGGCGCCGGGACAGGGACGGCTGGCTACACCTTC.

The chain joins TRBV4-2 to TRBJ2-1; 8 bases map to TRBD1. The CDR3 length is 16 residues. Germline V gene sequence: CDR1 LGHNA, CDR2 YNFKEQ. Unmatched junction bases numbered 10, after V lost 3 bases and J lost 6 bases. CDR3: CASSQYVGQGGNEQFF. The CDR3 nucleotides read TGTGCCAGCAGCCAGTATGTCGGACAGGGTGGCAATGAGCAGTTCTTC.

V usage is TRBV19 and J usage is TRBJ2-2; no reliable D call. The CDR3 sequence is 15 residues long. The germline V and J ends were trimmed by 3 bases and 2 bases, with 10 bases remaining between them. Germline CDR1 reads LNHDA; CDR2 reads SQIVND (reference sequence). The CDR3 loop is CASSIHAVNTGELFF. The CDR3 region has the DNA TGTGCCAGTAGTATTCATGCAGTCAACACCGGGGAGCTGTTTTTT.

The CDR3 region has the DNA TGTGCTAGTGGTTTCCGGACAGCAGCGGGGGGAAACACCATATATTTT. It translates to CASGFRTAAGGNTIYF. V gene TRBV12-5 combines with J gene TRBJ1-3; the D gene is possibly TRBD1 (6 bases). Germline CDR1 reads LGHNT; CDR2 reads FRNRAP. This CDR3 contains 16 residues. V lost 3 bases, J lost 4 bases, and 16 bases lay in between.

The chain has TRBV27 and TRBJ1-1, with TRBD1 matching over 9 bases. With 0 bases clipped from V and 6 bases from J, the junction kept 5 bases outside the gene matches. The CDR3 contains 15 residues. In germline, CDR1 is MNHEY, CDR2 SMNVEV (reference sequence). The CDR3 loop reads CASSLSGTGHSEAFF. As DNA, the CDR3 is TGTGCCAGCAGTTTATCGGGGACAGGGCACTCTGAAGCTTTCTTT.

This chain connects TRBV6-5 to TRBJ1-3, with no clear D. The CDR3 has 15 amino acids. Trimming shortened V by 6 bases and J by 0 bases, and 12 bases separated the two germline ends. In germline, CDR1 is MNHEY, CDR2 SVGAGI. CDR3 nucleotide sequence: TGTGCCAGCAGAGGAACGGGAGGCTCTGGAAACACCATATATTTT. Translating gives CASRGTGGSGNTIYF.

V and J are TRBV19 and TRBJ2-7; 14 nucleotides agree with TRBD2. J gave up 0 bases and V 3 bases, and 4 bases lay outside the gene matches. The CDR3 covers 17 residues. Germline V gene sequence: CDR1 LNHDA, CDR2 SQIVND (reference sequence). CDR3 sequence (DNA): TGTGCCAGTAGTATGGGACTAGCGGGAGCCCTCTCCTACGAGCAGTACTTC. Protein product: CASSMGLAGALSYEQYF.

The CDR3 protein is CASSSGRNSNYGYTF. CDR3 sequence (DNA): TGCGCCAGCAGCAGTGGACGGAACTCTAACTATGGCTACACCTTC. V gene TRBV5-1 combines with J gene TRBJ1-2; no reliable D call. Trimming left V 4 bases short and J 0 bases short, with 13 bases between. Germline assignment: CDR1 SGHRS and CDR2 YFSETQ. This CDR3 has 15 amino acids.

The chain combines TRBV7-2 with TRBJ1-5; D is ambiguous. The CDR3 loop spans 13 amino acids. Trimming took 1 base from V and 9 from J, leaving 10 bases between them. Germline V gene sequence: CDR1 SGHTA, CDR2 FQGNSA. The CDR3 DNA is TGTGCCAGCAGCTTAGGGGCCGAGGGGCCCCAGCATTTT. It encodes CASSLGAEGPQHF.

The chain recombines TRBV5-4 with TRBJ2-1; TRBD2 is a possible D gene (5 bases). V was cut by 2 bases and J by 0 bases, with 15 bases left in between. Germline assignment: CDR1 SGHNT and CDR2 YYREEE (reference sequence). The CDR3 extends over 17 amino acids. This CDR3 reads CASSFGRAVSSYNEQFF. In nucleotides, the CDR3 is TGTGCCAGCAGCTTCGGGCGGGCGGTGAGCTCCTACAATGAGCAGTTCTTC.

This clone was detected a few times. The chain recombines TRBV3-1 (or the pseudogene TRBV3-2) with TRBJ2-2, with unresolved D. Germline assignment: CDR1 LGHDT and CDR2 YNNKEL (reference sequence). This CDR3 comprises 15 residues. V gave up 0 bases and J gave up 6 bases, with 11 bases separating them. CDR3 residues: CASSQEGYRAGELFF. The CDR3 DNA follows: TGTGCCAGCAGCCAAGAGGGGTATAGGGCCGGGGAGCTGTTTTTT.

This clone appeared a single time. The V call is TRBV7-3, the J call TRBJ2-1, with a weak D call TRBD2 (5 bases). Germline V gene lookup returns CDR1 SGHTA and CDR2 FQGTGA. The CDR3 has 15 residues. Trimming shortened V by 2 bases and J by 0 bases, and 8 bases separated the two germline ends. The DNA of the CDR3 is TGTGCCAGCAGCTTAGATGAGGGCTCCTACAATGAGCAGTTCTTC. Translation gives CASSLDEGSYNEQFF.

Only one count was recorded for this clone. The chain combines TRBV6-1 with TRBJ1-2; D not certain. The CDR3 extends over 14 amino acids. The ends were cut back, 2 bases at V and 5 bases at J, with 12 bases in the middle. The germline V gene has CDR1 MNHNS and CDR2 SASEGT. The CDR3 region is CASSESLGYYGYTF. The CDR3 nucleotides are TGTGCCAGCAGTGAAAGTTTAGGTTATTATGGCTACACCTTC.

The CDR3 protein is CASSYRVSGRTETQYF. CDR3 DNA: TGTGCCAGCAGTTACCGGGTTTCGGGGAGGACGGAGACCCAGTACTTC. The V call is TRBV6-2 or TRBV6-3, the J call TRBJ2-5; maybe TRBD2 (6 bases). Germline V gives CDR1 MNHEY, CDR2 SVGEGT. With 2 bases removed from V and 5 bases from J, the gap between germline ends came to 18 bases. The CDR3 has 16 amino acids.

The chain links TRBV18 to TRBJ2-5; D gene unclear. Deletions cut 6 bases from V and 4 bases from J, with 12 bases between. Germline V gene data show CDR1 as KGHSH and CDR2 as LQKENI. The CDR3 extends over 13 amino acids. The CDR3 DNA is TGTGCCAGCTCTAGCCTCGGGTCAGAGACCCAGTACTTC. Translating gives CASSSLGSETQYF.

This sequence joins TRBV6-4 and TRBJ2-7; D is possibly TRBD1 (7 bases). Germline V CDR1 and CDR2: MRHNA, SNTAGT. This CDR3 spans 15 amino acids. V lost 6 bases and J 2 bases, leaving 17 bases between the germline ends. CDR3 in DNA: TGTGCCAGCAGATTTTTGGCAGGGGGGACCTACGAGCAGTACTTC. Its translation: CASRFLAGGTYEQYF.